The rows below give T cell receptor beta chains drawn from one sample of a study of shared clonotypes between healthy human individuals. TCRdb keeps only in-frame clones here, not all; method: immunoSEQ multiplex PCR. The sample includes around 600,000 clones, almost 97% of them seen just once. Sequencing used naive CD4+ T cells sorted from blood. These receptors were collected from a woman aged 30 to 39 in good health. The CDR3 runs from the conserved cysteine through the conserved F or W. A D gene is named only where the DNA matches it firmly. Where a row states a size, it is once, few, many or the class of an expanded clone; other rows omit it.

TGTGCCAGTAGTACGGTAACAGGGGGTTCCACAGATACGCAGTATTTT | CASSTVTGGSTDTQYF | TRBV19 | - | TRBD1 | TRBJ2-3
TGTGCCAGCAGTGAGACGGACAGGGGCCAGCCCCAGCATTTT | CASSETDRGQPQHF | TRBV25-1 | - | TRBD1 | TRBJ1-5
TGTGCCAGCAGCCTTAGCCCAGACAGGACAGTTTTACAGCCCCAGCATTTT | CASSLSPDRTVLQPQHF | TRBV5-8 | - | - | TRBJ1-5
TGTGCCAGCAGCCAACGGGCCAGCCAGGAGGGTAATGAAAAACTGTTTTTT | CASSQRASQEGNEKLFF | TRBV4-2 | - | - | TRBJ1-4
TGTGCCAGCAGCCCGGTTCGGGTCTCGAACTATGGCTACACCTTC | CASSPVRVSNYGYTF | TRBV11-2 | - | - | TRBJ1-2
TGCGCCAGCAGCTTGGATGGCGGGGAGGTATACAATGAGCAGTTCTTC | CASSLDGGEVYNEQFF | TRBV5-1 | - | - | TRBJ2-1
TGTGCCAGTAGCCGCAGGGTCGCTCTTAATGAAAAACTGTTTTTT | CASSRRVALNEKLFF | TRBV19 | - | - | TRBJ1-4
TGTGCCAGCAGCCGGAAGGGACTAGGTGGCGAGCAGTACTTC | CASSRKGLGGEQYF | TRBV28 | - | TRBD2 | TRBJ2-7
TGCGCCAGCAGCTTGGATGCTAGCGGGTACCGAACTTCCACCGGGGAGCTGTTTTTT | CASSLDASGYRTSTGELFF | TRBV5-1 | - | TRBD2 | TRBJ2-2
TGTGCCAGCTCACCGGACAGAACCGAGCAGTACTTC | CASSPDRTEQYF | TRBV18 | - | - | TRBJ2-7
TGTGCCAGCAGCTTAAGACTAGCGGGATTCACCGGGGAGCTGTTTTTT | CASSLRLAGFTGELFF | TRBV5-4 | - | TRBD2 | TRBJ2-2
TGTGCCATCAGTGAAGGAGGAGCTTCCCACGAGCAGTACTTC | CAISEGGASHEQYF | TRBV10-3 | - | - | TRBJ2-7
TGTGCCAGCGTCAGGAGGGTCAGCCAAAACTCTGGGGCCAACGTCCTGACTTTC | CASVRRVSQNSGANVLTF | TRBV11-2 | - | - | TRBJ2-6
TGTGCCAGTAGTCCCACTGGACTAGCAGGGAGGGAGACCCAGTACTTC | CASSPTGLAGRETQYF | TRBV19 | - | TRBD2 | TRBJ2-5
TGTGCCAGCTCACCAGCCGATTCTAGCGAGCAGTACTTC | CASSPADSSEQYF | TRBV18 | - | - | TRBJ2-7
TGTGCCAGCAGCTTGGCCGTGATGGCGAACACTGAAGCTTTCTTT | CASSLAVMANTEAFF | TRBV5-4 | - | - | TRBJ1-1
TGCAGTGCTAGGGAAAACTACGAGCAGTACTTC | CSARENYEQYF | TRBV20-1 | once | - | TRBJ2-7
TGCGCCAGCAGCTTGGGCCTCAATTCCTACGAGCAGTACTTC | CASSLGLNSYEQYF | TRBV5-1 | - | - | TRBJ2-7
TGCGCCAGCAGCCCCCGGGACTCCTACGAGCAGTACTTC | CASSPRDSYEQYF | TRBV5-1 | few | - | TRBJ2-7
TGTGCCAGCAGTTACCCAAAGCCGGGACTAGCGGGAGGACGCGGCAATGAGCAGTTCTTC | CASSYPKPGLAGGRGNEQFF | TRBV28 | - | TRBD2 | TRBJ2-1
TGTGCCAGCAGTCCAGGGTTTTCAAACACCATATATTTT | CASSPGFSNTIYF | TRBV28 | - | - | TRBJ1-3
TGTGCCAGCAGAATTACAGGAGGGGAGCTGTTTTTT | CASRITGGELFF | TRBV27 | - | - | TRBJ2-2
TGTGCCAGCAGCTTAGATCACCTGGTTGGCTACACCTTC | CASSLDHLVGYTF | TRBV11-2 | - | - | TRBJ1-2
TGTGCCAGCTCACCCGTATCGGCGGGATCCCATAATTCACCCCTCCACTTT | CASSPVSAGSHNSPLHF | TRBV18 | - | - | TRBJ1-6
TGCGCCAGCAGCCAAGATCGAGAGGCAACCTCGAACACCGGGGAGCTGTTTTTT | CASSQDREATSNTGELFF | TRBV4-1 | - | - | TRBJ2-2
TGTGCCAGCAGTTACAGTCAGGGCCCAGATACGCAGTATTTT | CASSYSQGPDTQYF | TRBV6-5 | - | - | TRBJ2-3
TGTGCCAGCAGTGACTCCCTAGCGGGGTACAATGAGCAGTTCTTC | CASSDSLAGYNEQFF | TRBV6-4 | - | TRBD2 | TRBJ2-1
TGTGCCAGCAGCTTGGCCTCGGGGGCTAGGTTGGAGACCCAGTACTTC | CASSLASGARLETQYF | TRBV5-8 | - | - | TRBJ2-5
TGTGCCAGTAAGTCGGAACATTTCAATCAGCCCCAGCATTTT | CASKSEHFNQPQHF | TRBV19 | - | - | TRBJ1-5
TGCGCCAGCAGCCAAGATTTAGGGTGGATCTACGAGCAGTACTTC | CASSQDLGWIYEQYF | TRBV4-1 | - | - | TRBJ2-7
TGTGCCAGTAGTATGGGGGAAAAGCAGCGTCTGCATGAAAAACTGTTTTTT | CASSMGEKQRLHEKLFF | TRBV19 | - | - | TRBJ1-4
TGTGCCTGGAGTGTTGAACCTATGAACACTGAAGCTTTCTTT | CAWSVEPMNTEAFF | TRBV30 | - | - | TRBJ1-1
TGTGCCAGCAGCACCTCCTCGGGACAGGGACAGCCCCAGCATTTT | CASSTSSGQGQPQHF | TRBV11-1 | - | TRBD1 | TRBJ1-5
TGTGCCAGCAGCTTTGGTGGTAGATACACTGAAGCTTTCTTT | CASSFGGRYTEAFF | TRBV7-2 | once | - | TRBJ1-1
TGTGCCAGCAAGCTTAGGGGCCAACTGTTTTTT | CASKLRGQLFF | TRBV28 | - | - | TRBJ1-4
TGTGCCAGCAGTTGGGGGGGGATCACTGAAGCTTTCTTT | CASSWGGITEAFF | TRBV27 | - | - | TRBJ1-1
TGTGCCAGCAGCCTTGACAGGGCTGGGGGCTACACCTTC | CASSLDRAGGYTF | TRBV28 | - | TRBD1 | TRBJ1-2
TGCGCCAGCAGCTCCGGACTAGCGGAGTACAATGAGCAGTTCTTC | CASSSGLAEYNEQFF | TRBV5-1 | - | TRBD2 | TRBJ2-1
TGTGCCATTGGGACAGGGGGCGTCACCGGGGAGCTGTTTTTT | CAIGTGGVTGELFF | TRBV6-5 | - | TRBD1 | TRBJ2-2
TGTGCCAGCATGGACAGGGGTTTAGCCTCCTACGAGCAGTACTTC | CASMDRGLASYEQYF | TRBV27 | - | TRBD1 | TRBJ2-7
TGCGCCAGCAGCTTGGACAATCCGGGCAATCAGCCCCAGCATTTT | CASSLDNPGNQPQHF | TRBV5-1 | - | - | TRBJ1-5
TGTGCCAGCAGCGTAGGGGGAGAGGCAGCTAGCGGGAAAGGTGAGCAGTTCTTC | CASSVGGEAASGKGEQFF | TRBV9 | - | TRBD2 | TRBJ2-1
TGTGCCAGCAGTTCCCCGACTAGCGGGAGGGCTCTTCCGGTTTTT | CASSSPTSGRALPVF | TRBV27 | - | TRBD2 | TRBJ2-3
TGTGCCAGCACGGCTAGCGCCTCCTACAATGAGCAGTTCTTC | CASTASASYNEQFF | TRBV5-5 | - | - | TRBJ2-1
TGTGCCAGCAGCGTAGGGGGACTAGCGGGAGATTACGAGCAGTACTTC | CASSVGGLAGDYEQYF | TRBV9 | - | TRBD2 | TRBJ2-7
TGTGCCAGCAGTTATGACAGCTACGAGCAGTACTTC | CASSYDSYEQYF | TRBV28 | - | - | TRBJ2-7
TGTGCCACCAAACCTCAGGGTTCTGGAAACACCATATATTTT | CATKPQGSGNTIYF | TRBV27 | - | - | TRBJ1-3
TGTGCCAGCAGCCGCGCGGGAGGGGGTAAACTCTACGAGCAGTACTTC | CASSRAGGGKLYEQYF | TRBV7-9 | - | TRBD2 | TRBJ2-7
TGTGCCAGCAGTTTAGCGGGAGTTGGAGAGACCCAGTACTTC | CASSLAGVGETQYF | TRBV28 | - | TRBD2 | TRBJ2-5
TGTGCCAGCAGCTTAGGGGGGCAGATCCCCAATCAGCCCCAGCATTTT | CASSLGGQIPNQPQHF | TRBV7-2 | few | - | TRBJ1-5
TGTGCCAGTAGTATAAGGCTAGCGGACAATGAGCAGTTCTTC | CASSIRLADNEQFF | TRBV19 | once | TRBD2 | TRBJ2-1
TGTGCCACCAGCAGTGTTAACGGATACGAGCAGTACTTC | CATSSVNGYEQYF | TRBV15 | few | - | TRBJ2-7
TGTGCCAGTGGGGGACAGTCCCAAGAGACCCAGTACTTC | CASGGQSQETQYF | TRBV19 | once | TRBD1 | TRBJ2-5
TGTGCCAGCTCACCCCGTTCTAGACAAACCTACGAGCAGTACTTC | CASSPRSRQTYEQYF | TRBV18 | - | - | TRBJ2-7
TGTGCCTCCGGACTAGCGGGAGTCCCCGGGGAGCTGTTTTTT | CASGLAGVPGELFF | TRBV25-1 | - | TRBD2 | TRBJ2-2
TGTGCCAGGGTACCGAGAGAGATGAACACTGAAGCTTTCTTT | CARVPREMNTEAFF | TRBV7-2 | - | - | TRBJ1-1
TGCGCCAGCAGCTTGGGGCGCGGGACTAGACACCAAGAGACCCAGTACTTC | CASSLGRGTRHQETQYF | TRBV5-1 | - | TRBD2 | TRBJ2-5
TGTGCCAGCAGCCAGGTGTGGGCTAATGAAAAACTGTTTTTT | CASSQVWANEKLFF | TRBV14 | once | - | TRBJ1-4
TGTGCCAGCAGTGAGGGCCGTGTGGGCAATCAGCCCCAGCATTTT | CASSEGRVGNQPQHF | TRBV2 | - | - | TRBJ1-5
TGTGCCAGCAGTTTATATGGGCTAGCGGGGGACCGCACCTACGAGCAGTACTTC | CASSLYGLAGDRTYEQYF | TRBV28 | - | TRBD2 | TRBJ2-7